This T cell receptor (beta chain) came from a study of chemoradiotherapy in HPV16-positive cancers. Assay used: immunoSEQ multiplex PCR; TCRdb lists only in-frame clones, some missing. The table records some 13,000 clones, 65% of them present only once. Per germline, CDR1 LGHNT and CDR2 FRNRAP. The CDR3 contains 18 residues. The V gene end was trimmed by 5 bases and the J gene end by 0 bases; junction bases not matched to a gene: 13. This material was acquired from a patient who underwent chemoradiotherapy. The rearrangement links TRBV12-5 to TRBJ1-1; 9 nucleotides match TRBD1. The receptor's source is a human donor with HPV-associated anogenital cancer. CDR3 in amino acids: CASGTTKGQGLMNTEAFF. In DNA form, the CDR3 reads TGTGCTAGTGGTACCACGAAGGGACAGGGTCTTATGAACACTGAAGCTTTCTTT. Looking up the rest from reference TRBV12-5 and TRBJ1-1 gives the full variable domain: DARVTQTPRHKVTEMGQEVTMRCQPILGHNTVFWYRQTMMQGLELLAYFRNRAPLDDSGMPKDRFSAEMPDATLATLKIQPSEPRDSAVYFCASGTTKGQGLMNTEAFFGQGTRLTVV.